The clone carrying this TCR beta chain was recorded at least ten times. Its antigen is still unknown. The sample comes from a study of T-cell memory formation after mild COVID-19. Study background: Largely donor-specific TCR clusters were found. Study outcomes and limitations: Chiefly within CM and EM were the contracting CD4+ clones; CD8+ ones were within EMRA. A subset of responding clones appeared in pre-infection memory, suggesting cross-reactive memory joined.

TCRdb re-derived calls from the 5' RACE reads in MiXCR, one entry per CDR3 protein. The data show under 110,000 distinct CDR3 sequences, around 12% seen once. V was pared by 8 bases and J by 14 bases, with 16 bases of the junction left unmatched. The CDR3 totals 13 residues. The sequence came from an adult woman who had mild COVID-19 (a few samples of this study predate the infection). Cell type and time point are not known. Sequences were obtained from PBMCs or a T cell subset sorted from them (not recorded which). V and J are TRBV12-3 or TRBV12-4 and TRBJ2-3, with 7 bases identical to TRBD1. The CDR3, as DNA: TGTGCCAGCGCGTTAGTCCGAGGGGGCGGAGGGTATTTT. Encoded protein: CASALVRGGGGYF.